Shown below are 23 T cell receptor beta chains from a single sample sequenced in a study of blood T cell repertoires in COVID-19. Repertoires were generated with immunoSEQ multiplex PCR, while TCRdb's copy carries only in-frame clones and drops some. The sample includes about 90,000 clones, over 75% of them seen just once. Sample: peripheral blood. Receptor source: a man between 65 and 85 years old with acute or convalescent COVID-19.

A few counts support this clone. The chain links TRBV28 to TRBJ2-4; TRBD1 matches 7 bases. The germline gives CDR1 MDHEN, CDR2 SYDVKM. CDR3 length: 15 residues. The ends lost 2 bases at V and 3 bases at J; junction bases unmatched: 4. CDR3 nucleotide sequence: TGTGCCAGCAGTTTACCCGGACAGGTCAAAAACATTCAGTACTTC. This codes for CASSLPGQVKNIQYF. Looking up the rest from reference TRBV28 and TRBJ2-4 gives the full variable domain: DVKVTQSSRYLVKRTGEKVFLECVQDMDHENMFWYRQDPGLGLRLIYFSYDVKMKEKGDIPEGYSVSREKKERFSLILESASTNQTSMYLCASSLPGQVKNIQYFGAGTRLSVL.

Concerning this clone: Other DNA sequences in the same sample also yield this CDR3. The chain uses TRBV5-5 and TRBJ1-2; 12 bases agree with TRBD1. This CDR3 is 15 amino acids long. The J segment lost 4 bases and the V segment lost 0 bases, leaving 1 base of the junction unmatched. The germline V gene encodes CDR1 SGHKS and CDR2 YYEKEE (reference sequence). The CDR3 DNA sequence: TGTGCCAGCAGCTTGGCGGGACAGGGGGCCTATGGCTACACCTTC. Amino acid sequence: CASSLAGQGAYGYTF.

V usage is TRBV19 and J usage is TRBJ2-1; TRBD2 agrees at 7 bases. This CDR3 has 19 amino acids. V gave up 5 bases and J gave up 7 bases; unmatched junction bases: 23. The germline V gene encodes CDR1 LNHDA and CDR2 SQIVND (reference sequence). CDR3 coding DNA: TGTGCCAGTAGTGGTCGGGGCTCGACTAGCAGTAAAGGTTGGAATGAGCAGTTCTTC. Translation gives CASSGRGSTSSKGWNEQFF.

CDR3 sequence: CASRYASTDTEAFF. Written as DNA, the CDR3 is TGTGCCAGTAGGTACGCATCAACGGACACTGAAGCTTTCTTT. The chain employs TRBV19 and TRBJ1-1; D gene unclear. From germline, CDR1 is LNHDA and CDR2 SQIVND (reference sequence). CDR3 size: 14 residues. Trimming took 6 bases from V and 3 from J, leaving 14 bases between them.

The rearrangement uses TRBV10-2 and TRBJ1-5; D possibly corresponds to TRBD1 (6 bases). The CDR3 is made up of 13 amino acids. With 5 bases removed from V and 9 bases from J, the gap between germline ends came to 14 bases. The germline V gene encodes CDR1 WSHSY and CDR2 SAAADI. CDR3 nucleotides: TGCGCCAGCAGTACCGACAGGTCCCGGCCCCAGCATTTT. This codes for CASSTDRSRPQHF.

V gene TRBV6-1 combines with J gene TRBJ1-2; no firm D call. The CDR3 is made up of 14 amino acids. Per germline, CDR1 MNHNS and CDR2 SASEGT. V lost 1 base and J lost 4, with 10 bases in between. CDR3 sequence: CASSEGDSLYGYTF. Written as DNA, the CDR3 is TGTGCCAGCAGTGAAGGTGACTCCCTCTATGGCTACACCTTC.

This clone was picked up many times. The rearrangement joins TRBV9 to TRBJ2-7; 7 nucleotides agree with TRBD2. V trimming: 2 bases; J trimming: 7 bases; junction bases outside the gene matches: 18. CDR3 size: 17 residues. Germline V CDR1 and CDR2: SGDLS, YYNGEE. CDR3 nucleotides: TGTGCCAGCAGCGTGGGGGAAGGGCGGCGGGAGTCAGGGGAGCAGTACTTC. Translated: CASSVGEGRRESGEQYF.

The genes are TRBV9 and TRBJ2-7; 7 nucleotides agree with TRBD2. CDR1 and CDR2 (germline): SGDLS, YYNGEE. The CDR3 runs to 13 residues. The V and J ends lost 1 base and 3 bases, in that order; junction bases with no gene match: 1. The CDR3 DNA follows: TGTGCCAGCAGCGTACGCGGGGGCTACGAGCAGTACTTC. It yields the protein CASSVRGGYEQYF. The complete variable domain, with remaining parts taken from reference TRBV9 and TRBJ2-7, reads DSGVTQTPKHLITATGQRVTLRCSPRSGDLSVYWYQQSLDQGLQFLIQYYNGEERAKGNILERFSAQQFPDLHSELNLSSLELGDSALYFCASSVRGGYEQYFGPGTRLTVT.

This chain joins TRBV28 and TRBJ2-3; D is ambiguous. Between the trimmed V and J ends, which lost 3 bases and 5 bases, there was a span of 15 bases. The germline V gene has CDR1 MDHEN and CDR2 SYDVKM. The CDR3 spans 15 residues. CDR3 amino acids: CASSLLARFKDTQYF. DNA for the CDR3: TGTGCCAGCAGTTTGTTGGCCAGGTTCAAAGATACGCAGTATTTT. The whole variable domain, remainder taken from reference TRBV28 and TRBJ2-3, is DVKVTQSSRYLVKRTGEKVFLECVQDMDHENMFWYRQDPGLGLRLIYFSYDVKMKEKGDIPEGYSVSREKKERFSLILESASTNQTSMYLCASSLLARFKDTQYFGPGTRLTVL.

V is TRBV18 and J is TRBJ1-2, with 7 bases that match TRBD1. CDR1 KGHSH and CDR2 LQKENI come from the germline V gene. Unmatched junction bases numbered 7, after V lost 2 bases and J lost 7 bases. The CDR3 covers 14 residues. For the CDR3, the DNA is TGTGCCAGCTCACCAGAGAGACAGGGCACTGGCTACACCTTC. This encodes CASSPERQGTGYTF.

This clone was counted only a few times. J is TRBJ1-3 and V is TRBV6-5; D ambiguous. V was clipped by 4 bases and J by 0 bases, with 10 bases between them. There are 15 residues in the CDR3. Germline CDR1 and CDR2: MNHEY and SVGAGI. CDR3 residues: CASSSLGGSGNTIYF. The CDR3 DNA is TGTGCCAGCAGTTCTCTTGGAGGCTCTGGAAACACCATATATTTT.

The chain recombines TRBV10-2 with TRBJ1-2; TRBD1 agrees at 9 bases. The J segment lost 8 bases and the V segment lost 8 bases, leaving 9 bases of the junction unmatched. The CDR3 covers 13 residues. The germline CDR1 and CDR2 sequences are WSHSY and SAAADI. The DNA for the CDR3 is TGCGCCAGCCGGGACAGGGAATATGAGGGCTACACCTTC. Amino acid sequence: CASRDREYEGYTF.

CDR3 nucleotides: TGTGCCAGCAGTTTCAGAGGACAGGGGGTCCAGCCCCAGCATTTT. As protein: CASSFRGQGVQPQHF. This chain joins TRBV28 and TRBJ1-5, with 10 bases fitting TRBD1. Germline trimming cut 3 bases from V and 7 bases from J; bases unmatched to any gene: 6. The length of the CDR3 is 15 residues. Germline V lookup: CDR1 MDHEN, CDR2 SYDVKM.

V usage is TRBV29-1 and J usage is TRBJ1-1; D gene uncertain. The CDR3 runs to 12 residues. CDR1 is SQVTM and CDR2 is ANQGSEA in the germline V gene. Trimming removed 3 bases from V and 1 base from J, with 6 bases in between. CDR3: CSVDSGNTEAFF. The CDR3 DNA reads TGCAGCGTTGATTCGGGGAACACTGAAGCTTTCTTT.

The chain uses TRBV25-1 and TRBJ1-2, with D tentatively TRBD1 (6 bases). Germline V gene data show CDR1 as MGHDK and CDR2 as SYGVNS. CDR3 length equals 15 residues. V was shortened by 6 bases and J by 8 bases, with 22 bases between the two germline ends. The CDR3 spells CASRSSTDRMDGYTF. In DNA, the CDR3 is TGTGCCAGCAGATCAAGCACTGACAGGATGGACGGCTACACCTTC.

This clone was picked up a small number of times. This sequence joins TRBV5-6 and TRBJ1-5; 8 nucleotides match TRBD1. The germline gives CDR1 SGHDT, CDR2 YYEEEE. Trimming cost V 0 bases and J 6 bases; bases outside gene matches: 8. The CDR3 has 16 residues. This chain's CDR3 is CASSLGPQGVLQPQHF. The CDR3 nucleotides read TGTGCCAGCAGCTTGGGGCCACAGGGGGTCCTTCAGCCCCAGCATTTT.

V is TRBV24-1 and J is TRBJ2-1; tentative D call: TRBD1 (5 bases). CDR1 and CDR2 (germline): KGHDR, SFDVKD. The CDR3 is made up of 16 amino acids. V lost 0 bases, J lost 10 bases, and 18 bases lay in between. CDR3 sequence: CATSDLNRLGMSEQFF. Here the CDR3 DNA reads TGTGCCACCAGTGATTTGAACAGGCTGGGTATGTCAGAGCAGTTCTTC.

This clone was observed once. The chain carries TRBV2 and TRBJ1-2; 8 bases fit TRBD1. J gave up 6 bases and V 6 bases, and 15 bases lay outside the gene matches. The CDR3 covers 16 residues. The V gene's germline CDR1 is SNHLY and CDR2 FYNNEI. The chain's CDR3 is CASSSTGASTTNGYTF. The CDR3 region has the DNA TGTGCCAGCAGCTCGACAGGGGCCTCGACCACTAATGGCTACACCTTC.

The CDR3 DNA sequence: TGTGCCAGCAGTTATGGGACAGACACTGAAGCTTTCTTT. Encoded protein: CASSYGTDTEAFF. The V call is TRBV6-5, the J call TRBJ1-1, with 7 bases fitting TRBD1. The length of the CDR3 is 13 residues. In germline, CDR1 is MNHEY, CDR2 SVGAGI. With 3 bases clipped from V and 3 bases from J, the junction kept 1 base outside the gene matches.

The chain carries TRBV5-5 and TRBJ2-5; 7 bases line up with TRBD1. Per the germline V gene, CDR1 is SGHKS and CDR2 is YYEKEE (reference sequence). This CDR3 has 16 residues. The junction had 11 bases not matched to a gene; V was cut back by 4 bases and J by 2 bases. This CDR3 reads CASSVTGNAVQETQYF. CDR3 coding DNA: TGTGCCAGCAGCGTGACAGGGAATGCCGTACAAGAGACCCAGTACTTC.

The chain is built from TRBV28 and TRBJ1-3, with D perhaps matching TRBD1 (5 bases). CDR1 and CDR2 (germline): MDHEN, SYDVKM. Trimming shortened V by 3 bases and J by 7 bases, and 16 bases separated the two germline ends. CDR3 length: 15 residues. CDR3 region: CASSLRGSKRNTIYF. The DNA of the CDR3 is TGTGCCAGCAGTTTGCGGGGCTCAAAAAGGAACACCATATATTTT.

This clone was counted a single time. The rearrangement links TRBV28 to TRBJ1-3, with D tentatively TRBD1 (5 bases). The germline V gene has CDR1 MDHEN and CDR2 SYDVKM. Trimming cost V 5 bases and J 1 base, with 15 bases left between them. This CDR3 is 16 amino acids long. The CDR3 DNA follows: TGTGCCAGCAGTGGCCTCGGGGGGGGATCTGGAAACACCATATATTTT. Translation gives CASSGLGGGSGNTIYF.

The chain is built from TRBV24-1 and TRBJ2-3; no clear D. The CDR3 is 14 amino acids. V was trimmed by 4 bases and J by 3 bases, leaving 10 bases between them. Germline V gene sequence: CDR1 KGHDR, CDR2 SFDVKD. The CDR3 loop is CATSDLTRTDTQYF. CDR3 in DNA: TGTGCCACCAGTGACCTGACACGGACAGATACGCAGTATTTT.